The 22 T cell receptor beta chains reported below all come from one sample, sequenced in a study of STAT5B mutations in CD4+ large granular lymphocyte leukemia. Clones were sequenced by immunoSEQ multiplex PCR, and TCRdb holds only the in-frame ones, with some missing. This sample has under 40,000 clones, with around four fifths found just once. Sequences were obtained from CD4+ T cells from blood buffy coats. The receptor set was obtained from a human donor in good health.

V gene TRBV30 combines with J gene TRBJ2-1, with D unresolved. Germline assignment: CDR1 GTSNPN and CDR2 SVGIG (reference sequence). Trimming stripped 1 base from V and 7 bases from J, with 5 bases between. CDR3 length equals 11 residues. DNA for the CDR3: TGTGCCTGGAGTGGGAGTAATGAGCAGTTCTTC. Its protein product is CAWSGSNEQFF.

The V gene is TRBV11-1, the J gene TRBJ2-5; no clear D gene. Between the trimmed V and J ends, which lost 2 bases and 2 bases, there was a span of 6 bases. Germline V gene data show CDR1 as SGHAT and CDR2 as FQDESV (reference sequence). This CDR3 comprises 13 residues. As DNA, the CDR3 is TGTGCCAGCAGCTTAAGCGAGCAAGAGACCCAGTACTTC. Translating gives CASSLSEQETQYF. Full variable domain (outside the CDR3, taken from reference TRBV11-1 and TRBJ2-5): EAEVAQSPRYKITEKSQAVAFWCDPISGHATLYWYRQILGQGPELLVQFQDESVVDDSQLPKDRFSAERLKGVDSTLKIQPAELGDSAMYLCASSLSEQETQYFGPGTRLLVL.

This rearrangement joins TRBV2 to TRBJ2-5; 8 bases agree with TRBD1. V lost 4 bases and J lost 4; bases outside the gene matches: 5. The germline V gene has CDR1 SNHLY and CDR2 FYNNEI. The CDR3 spans 14 residues. CDR3 sequence reads: CASSVQGDAETQYF. CDR3 DNA: TGTGCCAGCAGTGTACAGGGGGACGCAGAGACCCAGTACTTC.

The rearrangement uses TRBV6-5 and TRBJ1-3; D is possibly TRBD1 (5 bases). The CDR3 has 14 residues. Trimming removed 3 bases from V and 2 bases from J, with 8 bases in between. Germline V gene lookup returns CDR1 MNHEY and CDR2 SVGAGI. DNA for the CDR3: TGTGCCAGCAGTTATGGGGACCCTGGAAACACCATATATTTT. This sequence encodes CASSYGDPGNTIYF.

The V call is TRBV5-6, the J call TRBJ1-3, with D possibly TRBD1 on 6 matching bases. Looked up from germline, CDR1 is SGHDT and CDR2 is YYEEEE. The CDR3 extends over 14 amino acids. V shed 3 bases and J shed 4 bases, with 11 bases lying between them. CDR3: CASSSGTWGNTIYF. CDR3 bases: TGTGCCAGCAGCTCCGGGACATGGGGAAACACCATATATTTT.

This rearrangement joins TRBV11-1 to TRBJ2-7; D gene uncertain. The length of the CDR3 is 14 residues. Germline lookup yields CDR1 SGHAT and CDR2 FQDESV (reference sequence). The V gene lost 4 bases and the J gene lost 0 bases, with 10 bases spanning the gap. CDR3 nucleotides: TGTGCCAGCAGCTCCTTCAGGTACTCCTACGAGCAGTACTTC. This gives the protein CASSSFRYSYEQYF.

In its sample, this clone was seen once. The chain combines TRBV6-1 with TRBJ1-2, with TRBD1 as a possible D gene (6 bases). Trimming pared 10 bases from V and 2 bases from J, leaving 17 bases between. From germline, CDR1 is MNHNS and CDR2 SASEGT. This CDR3 contains 14 residues. Here the CDR3 DNA reads TGTGCCACCGGGGGTGAGGGGGGGAACTATGGCTACACCTTC. It translates to CATGGEGGNYGYTF.

The gene calls are TRBV14 and TRBJ1-5, with D possibly TRBD1 on 6 matching bases. This CDR3 is built from 15 residues. The ends were cut back, 1 base at V and 1 base at J, with 8 bases in the middle. Germline V gene sequence: CDR1 SGHDN, CDR2 FVKESK. The CDR3 here is CASSQGGASNQPQHF. The CDR3 DNA is TGTGCCAGCAGCCAAGGGGGGGCCAGCAATCAGCCCCAGCATTTT.

The chain is built from TRBV7-2 and TRBJ1-6, with a tentative D call TRBD1 (5 bases). Trimming left V 5 bases short and J 6 bases short, with 17 bases between. Per germline, CDR1 SGHTA and CDR2 FQGNSA. The CDR3 consists of 16 residues. Written as DNA, the CDR3 is TGTGCCAGCAGCCCAAAAGGGGCCCTCTTTAATTCACCCCTCCACTTT. Protein: CASSPKGALFNSPLHF.

This chain uses TRBV18 with TRBJ2-7, with 8 bases matching TRBD2. Germline-derived CDR1 and CDR2 are KGHSH and LQKENI. Unmatched junction bases numbered 9, after V lost 6 bases and J lost 5 bases. The CDR3 is 14 amino acids. Here the CDR3 reads CASSPGLGVDEQYF. CDR3 DNA sequence: TGTGCCAGCTCCCCGGGACTAGGAGTGGACGAGCAGTACTTC.

The chain has TRBV6-6 and TRBJ1-5; tentative D call: TRBD1 (5 bases). Germline CDR1 is MNHNY and CDR2 is SVGAGI (reference sequence). V was shortened by 4 bases and J by 0 bases, with 13 bases between the two germline ends. The CDR3 contains 16 residues. The CDR3 DNA follows: TGTGCCAGCAGTTCCCTCGGGGGGGATAGCAATCAGCCCCAGCATTTT. This gives the protein CASSSLGGDSNQPQHF.

The chain has TRBV5-1 and TRBJ2-3; maybe TRBD2 (6 bases). Trimming removed 4 bases at V and 0 bases at J, with 9 bases between. Germline V gene data show CDR1 as SGHRS and CDR2 as YFSETQ. The CDR3 consists of 14 residues. The CDR3 loop reads CASSEGLSTDTQYF. In DNA form, the CDR3 reads TGCGCCAGCAGCGAGGGACTCAGCACAGATACGCAGTATTTT.

This clone appeared a single time. This chain connects TRBV21-1 to TRBJ1-4; no DNA check was done on the table's D call, TRBD1. TRBV21-1 is assigned pseudogene status. CDR3 length: 20 residues. The CDR3 region has the DNA TGTGCCAGCAATACAGGTTCTCGGGCAGGGGGCTCGGTAACTAATGAAAAACTGTTTTTT. Translated, it gives CASNTGSRAGGSVTNEKLFF.

The gene calls are TRBV7-8 and TRBJ2-1, with a tentative D call TRBD2 (6 bases). This CDR3 spans 11 amino acids. Germline CDR1 and CDR2: SGHVS and FQNEAQ. Deletions cut 5 bases from V and 10 bases from J, with 9 bases between. In nucleotides, the CDR3 is TGTGCCAGCAGCGGGACTCAGGAGCAGTTCTTC. Translating it yields CASSGTQEQFF.

The gene calls are TRBV4-2 and TRBJ1-1; 9 nucleotides align to TRBD1. Unmatched junction bases numbered 3, after V lost 0 bases and J lost 4 bases. Per the germline V gene, CDR1 is LGHNA and CDR2 is YNFKEQ. The CDR3 length is 15 residues. The CDR3 DNA reads TGTGCCAGCAGCCAAGATTGGGGACAGGGCACTGAAGCTTTCTTT. It translates to CASSQDWGQGTEAFF.

This clone was detected a few times. The chain combines TRBV7-2 with TRBJ1-4; D not resolved. Germline V gives CDR1 SGHTA, CDR2 FQGNSA. The V gene lost 5 bases and the J gene lost 5 bases, with 9 bases spanning the gap. The CDR3 loop spans 13 amino acids. The CDR3 loop reads CASSEMVNEKLFF. The CDR3 bases are TGTGCCAGCAGCGAGATGGTGAATGAAAAACTGTTTTTT.

This clone was observed a handful of times. The chain recombines TRBV7-6 with TRBJ2-7; 11 bases agree with TRBD2. CDR1 and CDR2 (germline): SGHVS, FNYEAQ. Trimming removed 6 bases from V and 1 base from J; junction bases left unmatched: 5. This CDR3 contains 15 residues. The CDR3 protein is CASRPTSGGSYEQYF. CDR3 DNA: TGTGCCAGCAGGCCAACTAGCGGGGGTTCCTACGAGCAGTACTTC.

The gene calls are TRBV10-3 and TRBJ2-7; TRBD1 matches 9 bases. The CDR3 spans 16 residues. V shed 3 bases and J 0 bases; nucleotides not matched to a gene: 6. CDR1 ENHRY and CDR2 SYGVKD come from the germline V gene. The CDR3 coding sequence is TGTGCCATCAGTGATAGGGACAGGGCCGGCTCCTACGAGCAGTACTTC. Translated, it gives CAISDRDRAGSYEQYF.

CDR3 sequence: CASSFEGSVAGDLGNIQYF. The CDR3 DNA reads as TGTGCCAGCAGCTTTGAAGGGTCTGTAGCGGGGGACTTAGGAAACATTCAGTACTTC. V and J are TRBV7-2 and TRBJ2-4; 9 nucleotides align to TRBD2. The CDR3 has 19 amino acids. The germline gives CDR1 SGHTA, CDR2 FQGNSA. V lost 3 bases, J lost 6 bases, and 18 bases stayed unmatched.

The chain has TRBV30 and TRBJ2-1; D is ambiguous. Trimming left V 0 bases short and J 2 bases short, with 14 bases between. Germline CDR1 GTSNPN, CDR2 SVGIG (reference sequence). This CDR3 comprises 16 residues. In nucleotides, the CDR3 is TGTGCCTGGAGTGTAAGTAGGACGGACGCCTACAATGAGCAGTTCTTC. The encoded protein is CAWSVSRTDAYNEQFF. The complete variable domain, with remaining parts taken from reference TRBV30 and TRBJ2-1, reads SQTIHQWPATLVQPVGSPLSLECTVEGTSNPNLYWYRQAAGRGLQLLFYSVGIGQISSEVPQNLSASRPQDRQFILSSKKLLLSDSGFYLCAWSVSRTDAYNEQFFGPGTRLTVL.

This clone was seen only a few times. V gene TRBV5-4 combines with J gene TRBJ1-1; no firm D call. Trimming left V 1 base short and J 0 bases short, with 1 base between. CDR1 and CDR2 from the germline V gene are SGHNT and YYREEE (reference sequence). This CDR3 contains 12 residues. The DNA for the CDR3 is TGTGCCAGCAGCTTGATGAACACTGAAGCTTTCTTT. Protein: CASSLMNTEAFF.

This rearrangement joins TRBV30 to TRBJ2-7, with 8 bases lining up with TRBD1. Trimming cost V 1 base and J 7 bases; bases outside gene matches: 3. This CDR3 is built from 12 residues. Germline values: CDR1 GTSNPN, CDR2 SVGIG (reference sequence). The CDR3 region is CAWSGQGREQYF. CDR3 nucleotide sequence: TGTGCCTGGAGTGGACAGGGGCGGGAGCAGTACTTC. Supplemented by reference TRBV30 and TRBJ2-7, the full variable domain reads SQTIHQWPATLVQPVGSPLSLECTVEGTSNPNLYWYRQAAGRGLQLLFYSVGIGQISSEVPQNLSASRPQDRQFILSSKKLLLSDSGFYLCAWSGQGREQYFGPGTRLTVT.